This T cell receptor (beta chain) stems from a study of cytomegalovirus exposure and HLA in healthy donors. Study summary: The roughly 100 million unique TCR beta sequences, from 150 million to 200 million T cells, were found by an earlier analysis. Of some 360 genotyped donors, around 84% clustered with self-reported Caucasian donors.

Germline-derived CDR1 and CDR2 are MGHRA and YSYEKL. This CDR3 has 16 residues. 13 Jbeta primers and 60 Vbeta primers were used for the PCR. Method: immunoSEQ multiplex PCR; TCRdb's copy keeps in-frame clones and lacks some. The top ten hold about 2.6% of the sample, which has some 150,000 clones, 84% seen once. The receptor's source is a boy between 2 and 15 years old in good health and CMV-seronegative. The sequenced sample consisted of PBMCs. The chain is built from TRBV4-1 and TRBJ2-5; a weak D match, TRBD2 (6 bases). The closer fit of TRBJ2-7 to the DNA end suggests the J call may be wrong. CDR3 amino acids: CASSQPFQRAGYEQYF. The CDR3 DNA sequence: TGCGCCAGCAGCCAACCGTTCCAGCGGGCCGGGTACGAGCAGTACTTC.